These 29 T cell receptor beta chains came from one sample sequenced in a study of T cells in Graves' hyperthyroidism and ophthalmopathy. From RNA transcripts, TCR beta CDR3 regions were amplified. The HTBI primer set drove a first-round RT-PCR of the TCR CDR3. MiXCR was run by TCRdb on the multiplex PCR reads, yielding one entry per CDR3 protein. The sample consists of under 400,000 distinct CDR3 sequences, 21% of them appearing once. Source material: blood. These receptors all stem from a woman between 45 and 65 years old with Graves' hyperthyroidism.

The table lists this clonotype with a few counts. CDR3 nucleotide sequence: TGTGCCTGGAGGGGCAGCGATAATTCACCCCTCCACTTT. Translation: CAWRGSDNSPLHF. V gene TRBV30 combines with J gene TRBJ1-6; D remains unclear. This CDR3 has 13 residues. The germline V gene has CDR1 GTSNPN and CDR2 SVGIG (reference sequence). V was pared by 3 bases and J by 5 bases, with 8 bases between.

The chain joins TRBV7-3 to TRBJ1-1; tentative D call: TRBD1 (5 bases). V shed 2 bases and J shed 5 bases, with 21 bases lying between them. The CDR3 has 17 residues. Germline V gene data show CDR1 as SGHTA and CDR2 as FQGTGA. CDR3 residues: CASSLAAPGQGGTEAFF. CDR3 coding DNA: TGTGCCAGCAGCTTAGCGGCCCCAGGACAAGGAGGAACTGAAGCTTTCTTT.

The rearrangement links TRBV3-1 to TRBJ2-1, with TRBD2 matching 9 bases. This CDR3 contains 17 residues. The J segment lost 2 bases and the V segment lost 0 bases, leaving 5 bases of the junction unmatched. In germline, CDR1 is LGHDT, CDR2 YNNKEL (reference sequence). CDR3: CASSQDHRLAAYNEQFF. The CDR3 region has the DNA TGTGCCAGCAGCCAAGATCATAGACTAGCGGCCTACAATGAGCAGTTCTTC.

The V gene is TRBV12-3 or TRBV12-4, the J gene TRBJ1-1, with 9 bases matching TRBD1. The CDR3 loop spans 15 amino acids. The V segment lost 0 bases and the J segment 4 bases; nucleotides outside the gene matches: 3. The CDR3 nucleotides are TGTGCCAGCAGTTTAGCACAGGGGGCCCGCACTGAAGCTTTCTTT. Amino acid sequence: CASSLAQGARTEAFF.

This clonotype was counted ten times or more. The chain's CDR3 is CASSLGQGRAFF. DNA for the CDR3: TGTGCCAGCAGTTTAGGGCAGGGAAGAGCTTTCTTT. V gene TRBV27 combines with J gene TRBJ1-1; a possible D gene is TRBD1 (5 bases). Germline V lookup: CDR1 MNHEY, CDR2 SMNVEV (reference sequence). This CDR3 spans 12 amino acids. Trimming cost V 2 bases and J 10 bases, with 11 bases left between them.

This clonotype has at least ten counts. This chain uses TRBV7-2 with TRBJ2-3; 7 bases match TRBD2. The CDR3 is made up of 15 amino acids. Trimming cost V 5 bases and J 1 base; bases outside gene matches: 6. CDR1 is SGHTA, CDR2 FQGNSA, per germline. Here the CDR3 reads CASSPDGGGTDTQYF. CDR3 bases: TGTGCCAGCAGCCCCGATGGGGGGGGCACAGATACGCAGTATTTT.

To note about this clonotype: Sequence at one end of the junction differs from germline and may be a read error. Written as DNA, the CDR3 is TGTGCCAGTTCACCCGACTTGGGCAATAACAATCAGCCCCAGCATTTT. Residues: CASSPDLGNNNQPQHF. The V gene is TRBV18, the J gene TRBJ1-5, with D uncertain. The V gene's germline CDR1 is KGHSH and CDR2 LQKENI. The CDR3 totals 16 residues.

This CDR3 is CSARGLSGGGYTDTQYF. Written as DNA, the CDR3 is TGCAGTGCTAGAGGACTTAGCGGGGGGGGTTACACAGATACGCAGTATTTT. V usage is TRBV20-1 and J usage is TRBJ2-3; 11 bases fit TRBD2. The V gene end was trimmed by 1 base and the J gene end by 2 bases; junction bases not matched to a gene: 8. CDR1 and CDR2 (germline): DFQATT, SNEGSKA (reference sequence). The CDR3 is 17 residues long.

This clonotype was counted ten times or more. CDR3 residues: CSASPGQSQETQYF. The CDR3 coding sequence is TGCAGTGCTAGCCCGGGACAATCCCAAGAGACCCAGTACTTC. V and J are TRBV20-1 and TRBJ2-5, with D possibly matching TRBD1 (6 bases). The germline gives CDR1 DFQATT, CDR2 SNEGSKA (reference sequence). There are 14 residues in the CDR3. Trimming took 3 bases from V and 1 from J, leaving 12 bases between them.

This clonotype was detected ten times or more. The rearrangement links TRBV27 to TRBJ2-1, with 7 bases aligning to TRBD2. CDR1 is MNHEY and CDR2 is SMNVEV in the germline V gene (reference sequence). This CDR3 has 17 amino acids. J was trimmed by 7 bases and V by 1 base; bases with no gene match: 13. CDR3: CASSLFPSGRPRNEQFF. The CDR3 DNA reads as TGTGCCAGCAGTTTATTCCCTAGCGGAAGGCCTAGGAATGAGCAGTTCTTC.

This clonotype was observed a handful of times. This chain connects TRBV19 to TRBJ2-7; D is ambiguous. The V gene lost 6 bases and the J gene lost 5 bases, with 14 bases spanning the gap. In germline, CDR1 is LNHDA, CDR2 SQIVND (reference sequence). The CDR3 has 13 amino acids. In nucleotides, the CDR3 is TGTGCCAGTAGATTGGGCCTCTCGGACGAGCAGTACTTC. It encodes CASRLGLSDEQYF. The variable domain in full, completed from reference TRBV19 and TRBJ2-7, reads DGGITQSPKYLFRKEGQNVTLSCEQNLNHDAMYWYRQDPGQGLRLIYYSQIVNDFQKGDIAEGYSVSREKKESFPLTVTSAQKNPTAFYLCASRLGLSDEQYFGPGTRLTVT.

This clonotype has a single count. This chain joins TRBV29-1 and TRBJ1-3; TRBD1 matches at 7 bases. The ends lost 7 bases at V and 2 bases at J; junction bases unmatched: 8. This CDR3 is built from 14 residues. Germline V gives CDR1 SQVTM, CDR2 ANQGSEA. The CDR3 spells CSAKIQGAGNTIYF. Written as DNA, the CDR3 is TGCAGCGCAAAGATCCAGGGGGCTGGAAACACCATATATTTT.

The table lists this clonotype with many counts. The chain employs TRBV13 and TRBJ2-1; 12 nucleotides match TRBD2. The CDR3 runs 15 residues. V shed 5 bases, J shed 6 bases, and the junction held 5 bases outside the gene matches. Germline CDR1 reads PRHDT; CDR2 reads FYEKMQ (reference sequence). CDR3 in amino acids: CASSPRLAGANEQFF. The CDR3 DNA sequence: TGTGCCAGCAGCCCGCGACTAGCGGGAGCCAATGAGCAGTTCTTC.

Ten or more counts support this clonotype. The chain couples TRBV12-3 or TRBV12-4 to TRBJ1-1, with a tentative D call TRBD1 (5 bases). There are 12 residues in the CDR3. The germline V and J ends were trimmed by 5 bases and 5 bases, with 9 bases remaining between them. The CDR3 DNA reads as TGTGCCAGCAGTGATTGGGGGACTGAAGCTTTCTTT. Residues: CASSDWGTEAFF.

Many counts were recorded for this clonotype. V usage is TRBV24-1 and J usage is TRBJ2-1, with D unresolved. CDR3 length: 16 residues. Per germline, CDR1 KGHDR and CDR2 SFDVKD. V dropped 4 bases and J dropped 1 base, with 13 bases sitting between them. The CDR3 coding sequence is TGTGCCACCAGTGACTCTGATACGGTGTCCTACAATGAGCAGTTCTTC. This codes for CATSDSDTVSYNEQFF.

This clonotype was seen a few times. This chain connects TRBV24-1 to TRBJ2-4; D is perhaps TRBD1 (6 bases). Trimming shortened V by 3 bases and J by 2 bases, and 10 bases separated the two germline ends. CDR1 is KGHDR, CDR2 SFDVKD, per germline. The CDR3 spans 15 residues. CDR3 coding DNA: TGTGCCACCAGTGATAACAGGGACCCCAAAAACATTCAGTACTTC. Protein sequence: CATSDNRDPKNIQYF.

About this clonotype itself: Given a much more abundant clone one base away, this may be a read error. The chain links TRBV3-1 to TRBJ2-1; D gene uncertain. The germline V gene encodes CDR1 LGHDT and CDR2 YNNKEL (reference sequence). This CDR3 has 12 amino acids. CDR3 sequence reads: CAGSPTYNEQFF. CDR3 coding DNA: TGTGCCGGCAGCCCGACCTACAATGAGCAGTTCTTC.

The chain joins TRBV20-1 to TRBJ2-5; 11 nucleotides line up with TRBD1. The V gene end was trimmed by 4 bases and the J gene end by 5 bases; junction bases not matched to a gene: 9. Germline V CDR1 and CDR2: DFQATT, SNEGSKA (reference sequence). The CDR3 is 15 amino acids. Here the CDR3 DNA reads TGCAGTGCTACAAGGGACAGGGGGTTCGGGGAGACCCAGTACTTC. It specifies CSATRDRGFGETQYF.

This chain links TRBV20-1 with TRBJ2-7; a possible D gene is TRBD1 (6 bases). V gave up 0 bases and J gave up 1 base, with 10 bases separating them. This CDR3 comprises 14 residues. Germline values: CDR1 DFQATT, CDR2 SNEGSKA (reference sequence). The DNA for the CDR3 is TGCAGTGCTAGAGAACTACAGGGATCCTACGAGCAGTACTTC. It specifies CSARELQGSYEQYF.

This clonotype has only a few counts. The chain is built from TRBV12-3 or TRBV12-4 and TRBJ2-2; a weak D match, TRBD1 (7 bases). This CDR3 has 16 amino acids. V was pared by 4 bases and J by 1 base, with 13 bases between. CDR3 nucleotides: TGTGCCAGCAGTTGGGGGGACAGACGGAACACCGGGGAGCTGTTTTTT. As protein: CASSWGDRRNTGELFF.

The CDR3 loop reads CAWTIAGATNEKLFF. CDR3 sequence (DNA): TGTGCCTGGACCATCGCGGGTGCAACTAATGAAAAACTGTTTTTT. This chain links TRBV30 with TRBJ1-4; D gene unclear. The CDR3 loop spans 15 amino acids. The V gene's germline CDR1 is GTSNPN and CDR2 SVGIG (reference sequence). V was shortened by 4 bases and J by 0 bases, with 12 bases between the two germline ends.

This clonotype was seen only once. The rearrangement joins TRBV2 to TRBJ2-1, with 10 nucleotides matching TRBD2. Losses at the gene ends were 5 bases for V and 7 bases for J; bases not matched to a gene: 11. Germline lookup yields CDR1 SNHLY and CDR2 FYNNEI. The CDR3 has 16 residues. In DNA form, the CDR3 reads TGTGCCAGCAGTTTCTCGAGCGGGGGGGCGGGGAATGAGCAGTTCTTC. Translation: CASSFSSGGAGNEQFF.

This clonotype was counted many times. The chain joins TRBV3-1 to TRBJ2-2; unclear D gene. Trimming shortened V by 4 bases and J by 11 bases, and 11 bases separated the two germline ends. Germline V CDR1 and CDR2: LGHDT, YNNKEL (reference sequence). This CDR3 has 12 residues. CDR3 amino acids: CASSPGMGELFF. CDR3 DNA sequence: TGTGCCAGCAGCCCTGGGATGGGAGAGCTGTTTTTT. The full variable domain, in which reference TRBV3-1 and TRBJ2-2 provide the parts outside the CDR3, is DTAVSQTPKYLVTQMGNDKSIKCEQNLGHDTMYWYKQDSKKFLKIMFSYNNKELIINETVPNRFSPKSPDKAHLNLHINSLELGDSAVYFCASSPGMGELFFGEGSRLTVL.

The sample holds many counts of this clonotype. The gene calls are TRBV6-1 and TRBJ2-1; 7 nucleotides match TRBD1. Unmatched junction bases numbered 8, after V lost 6 bases and J lost 3 bases. The CDR3 runs to 15 residues. Germline values: CDR1 MNHNS, CDR2 SASEGT. DNA for the CDR3: TGTGCCAGCAGGGGGACCGGGACAGTCTACAATGAGCAGTTCTTC. Protein product: CASRGTGTVYNEQFF.

This clonotype was seen many times. The chain carries TRBV6-1 and TRBJ1-1; D gene uncertain. Trimming cost V 1 base and J 12 bases, with 12 bases left between them. CDR3 length: 12 amino acids. Germline assignment: CDR1 MNHNS and CDR2 SASEGT. CDR3: CASSEDPTRTFF. CDR3 nucleotides: TGTGCCAGCAGTGAAGACCCTACAAGAACTTTCTTT.

This sequence joins TRBV6-2 or TRBV6-3 and TRBJ2-3; 9 bases match TRBD2. CDR1 MNHEY and CDR2 SVGEGT come from the germline V gene. J was trimmed by 4 bases and V by 0 bases; bases with no gene match: 8. This CDR3 comprises 17 residues. In nucleotides, the CDR3 is TGTGCCAGCAGTTACTCGCTCCCTAGCGGGACCCCAGATACGCAGTATTTT. Protein product: CASSYSLPSGTPDTQYF.

The gene calls are TRBV20-1 and TRBJ2-7; 7 bases match TRBD2. V trimming: 7 bases; J trimming: 2 bases; junction bases outside the gene matches: 8. The CDR3 covers 13 residues. Germline CDR1 and CDR2: DFQATT and SNEGSKA (reference sequence). CDR3 DNA: TGCAGTGTTACTAGCGCCCCACCCTACGAGCAGTACTTC. This codes for CSVTSAPPYEQYF.

The CDR3 DNA sequence: TGTGCCAACAAGGACATCAGGGACTATGGCTACACCTTC. This gives the protein CANKDIRDYGYTF. The chain carries TRBV2 and TRBJ1-2; possible D gene TRBD1, 5 bases. The CDR3 has 13 amino acids. The V end lost 10 bases, the J end lost 3 bases, and 15 bases lay between the germline ends. Germline CDR1 and CDR2: SNHLY and FYNNEI.

This clonotype was counted between two and nine times. The chain joins TRBV5-5 to TRBJ1-4; D call uncertain. Germline CDR1 reads SGHKS; CDR2 reads YYEKEE (reference sequence). The CDR3 has 12 amino acids. V was pared by 4 bases and J by 8 bases, with 9 bases between. The CDR3 DNA reads TGTGCCAGCAGCCCACACCGGGAAAAACTGTTTTTT. Its translation: CASSPHREKLFF.